The 28 T cell receptor beta chains reported below all come from one sample, sequenced in a study of T cells in Graves' hyperthyroidism and ophthalmopathy. Researchers took RNA transcripts and amplified the TCR beta CDR3 regions from them. An initial round of RT-PCR targeting the TCR CDR3 relied on the HTBI primer set. TCRdb re-called the multiplex PCR reads through MiXCR, storing one row per CDR3 protein. Among 650,000 to 700,000 distinct CDR3 sequences listed, around 16% were seen once. The sequenced material came from blood. The source is a man between 50 and 59 years old with Graves' hyperthyroidism.

This clonotype has a count of ten or more. V gene TRBV6-2 or TRBV6-3 combines with J gene TRBJ2-5, with TRBD1 matching over 8 bases. Germline CDR1 MNHEY, CDR2 SVGEGT. The CDR3 sequence is 16 residues long. J gave up 4 bases and V 6 bases, and 13 bases lay outside the gene matches. The DNA of the CDR3 is TGTGCCAGCAGCTCCACACGGACAGGGAGAGGAGAGACCCAGTACTTC. Translating gives CASSSTRTGRGETQYF.

This clonotype was detected only a few times. The J gene is TRBJ2-1, the V gene TRBV19; 11 bases are a match to TRBD2. The CDR3 consists of 15 residues. From germline, CDR1 is LNHDA and CDR2 SQIVND (reference sequence). Germline trimming cut 7 bases from V and 5 bases from J; bases unmatched to any gene: 7. The CDR3 here is CASKGPGLADNEQFF. CDR3 bases: TGTGCCAGTAAGGGCCCGGGACTAGCGGACAATGAGCAGTTCTTC.

This clonotype came up many times. The rearrangement joins TRBV28 to TRBJ2-5, with TRBD2 matching 7 bases. Trimming at V came to 3 bases and at J to 5 bases, leaving 6 bases not matched to a gene. From germline, CDR1 is MDHEN and CDR2 SYDVKM. The CDR3 consists of 14 residues. Here the CDR3 reads CASSFPRGEETQYF. DNA of the CDR3: TGTGCCAGCAGTTTCCCTCGGGGGGAGGAGACCCAGTACTTC.

This clonotype has a count of ten or more. The chain carries TRBV5-8 and TRBJ2-7; 7 positions agree with TRBD2. V shed 3 bases, J shed 3 bases, and the junction held 9 bases outside the gene matches. The CDR3 consists of 15 residues. Germline loops: CDR1 SGHTS, CDR2 YDEGEE. For the CDR3, the DNA is TGTGCCAGCAGCTCCGGGACTAAAGGTATCTACGAGCAGTACTTC. This codes for CASSSGTKGIYEQYF.

This clonotype was seen repeatedly, ten times or more. The chain links TRBV9 to TRBJ2-1, with 12 bases matching TRBD2. J was trimmed by 10 bases and V by 0 bases; bases with no gene match: 8. Per germline, CDR1 SGDLS and CDR2 YYNGEE. The CDR3 runs 16 residues. CDR3 nucleotide sequence: TGTGCCAGCAGCGTAGAGGCTAGCGGGAGGGCCGGGGAGCAGTTCTTC. Protein product: CASSVEASGRAGEQFF.

The sample holds a few counts of this clonotype. The chain recombines TRBV6-1 with TRBJ2-7, with 9 positions matching TRBD1. The CDR3 runs 15 residues. J gave up 4 bases and V 6 bases, and 10 bases lay outside the gene matches. Germline CDR1 reads MNHNS; CDR2 reads SASEGT. The CDR3 DNA reads TGTGCCAGCAGCACCTTGGACAGGGGACGGTACGAGCAGTACTTC. Its protein product is CASSTLDRGRYEQYF.

The chain combines TRBV4-1 with TRBJ2-7, with D perhaps assigned TRBD1 or TRBD2 (5 bases each). Trimming took off 0 bases at V and 3 bases at J, with 15 bases between the two ends. The CDR3 is made up of 16 amino acids. Germline V lookup: CDR1 MGHRA, CDR2 YSYEKL. The CDR3 nucleotides are TGCGCCAGCAGCCAAGATCCCGGGACGTGGTTCTACGAGCAGTACTTC. Its protein product is CASSQDPGTWFYEQYF.

This clonotype has ten or more counts. The chain couples TRBV28 to TRBJ2-3; 9 bases align to TRBD2. The CDR3 length is 18 residues. Germline V gives CDR1 MDHEN, CDR2 SYDVKM. J was trimmed by 4 bases and V by 3 bases; bases with no gene match: 14. The CDR3 DNA reads as TGTGCCAGCAGTTTTTTAGGGCTAGCGGGACCTTCACCAGATACGCAGTATTTT. Translating gives CASSFLGLAGPSPDTQYF. Drawing the rest from reference TRBV28 and TRBJ2-3, the complete variable domain is DVKVTQSSRYLVKRTGEKVFLECVQDMDHENMFWYRQDPGLGLRLIYFSYDVKMKEKGDIPEGYSVSREKKERFSLILESASTNQTSMYLCASSFLGLAGPSPDTQYFGPGTRLTVL.

The V gene is TRBV5-6, the J gene TRBJ2-4; D is unclear. The CDR3 contains 15 residues. The V end was cut by 5 bases, the J end by 0 bases, with 12 bases between. Germline-derived CDR1 and CDR2 are SGHDT and YYEEEE. The CDR3 nucleotides read TGTGCCAGCAGGCCGATTAGGCTAGCCAAAAACATTCAGTACTTC. Translating gives CASRPIRLAKNIQYF.

The rearrangement links TRBV7-8 to TRBJ1-1; D remains ambiguous. V was shortened by 1 base and J by 7 bases, with 13 bases between the two germline ends. Germline V gives CDR1 SGHVS, CDR2 FQNEAQ. This CDR3 comprises 14 residues. CDR3 sequence: CASSLGILQIEAFF. The CDR3 coding sequence is TGTGCCAGCAGCTTAGGGATTTTGCAGATTGAAGCTTTCTTT.

This clonotype showed up just a few times. CDR3 protein: CAWSDGRRADTQYF. The CDR3 DNA reads TGTGCCTGGAGTGACGGGAGGCGGGCAGATACGCAGTATTTT. The V call is TRBV30, the J call TRBJ2-3; 7 bases line up with TRBD2. Germline V CDR1 and CDR2: GTSNPN, SVGIG (reference sequence). The CDR3 length is 14 residues. V trimming: 1 base; J trimming: 4 bases; junction bases outside the gene matches: 5.

The rearrangement uses TRBV9 and TRBJ2-5, with 14 nucleotides matching TRBD2. CDR1 and CDR2 from the germline V gene are SGDLS and YYNGEE. Trimming cost V 3 bases and J 0 bases; bases outside gene matches: 7. The CDR3 is 18 amino acids. DNA for the CDR3: TGTGCCAGCAGCGGAGGACTAGCGGGAGGATGGTACCAAGAGACCCAGTACTTC. Its protein is CASSGGLAGGWYQETQYF.

In its sample, this clonotype was seen many times. V gene TRBV28 combines with J gene TRBJ2-1; D is unresolved. The CDR3 runs to 12 residues. Between the trimmed V and J ends, which lost 7 bases and 4 bases, there was a span of 8 bases. In germline, CDR1 is MDHEN, CDR2 SYDVKM. The CDR3, as DNA: TGTGCCAGCACCGTCAGGTACAATGAGCAGTTCTTC. This gives the protein CASTVRYNEQFF.

With regard to this clonotype: At one of its ends the junction is not consistent with the germline gene, which may arise from a read error. The chain links TRBV5-1 to TRBJ1-2; TRBD1 matches 7 bases. Per germline, CDR1 SGHRS and CDR2 YFSETQ. The CDR3 length is 13 residues. For the CDR3, the DNA is TGTGCCAGCAACATACAGGGGATTAATGGCTACACCTTC. This translates into CASNIQGINGYTF.

This clonotype was counted a few times. The rearrangement joins TRBV7-9 to TRBJ1-5; D unclear. The germline gives CDR1 SEHNR, CDR2 FQNEAQ (reference sequence). This CDR3 has 13 amino acids. Trimming took off 1 base at V and 7 bases at J, with 8 bases between the two ends. Written as DNA, the CDR3 is TGTGCCAGCAGCTTAGGGCAGTGGCAGCCCCAGCATTTT. This codes for CASSLGQWQPQHF.

Many counts were recorded for this clonotype. The chain combines TRBV2 with TRBJ2-3, with 8 bases aligning to TRBD2. V lost 10 bases, J lost 4 bases, and 10 bases stayed unmatched. CDR1 is SNHLY and CDR2 is FYNNEI in the germline V gene. The CDR3 has 14 amino acids. The CDR3 coding sequence is TGTGCCACGTCGATAAAAGCGGGAGCAGATACGCAGTATTTT. Its protein is CATSIKAGADTQYF.

Only a few counts were recorded for this clonotype. This chain links TRBV9 with TRBJ2-3; 7 bases are a match to TRBD2. CDR1 is SGDLS and CDR2 is YYNGEE in the germline V gene. J gave up 4 bases and V 5 bases, and 16 bases lay outside the gene matches. The CDR3 consists of 17 residues. The CDR3 sequence: CASRSFIAGAPPDTQYF. CDR3 nucleotide sequence: TGTGCCAGCAGGTCCTTCATAGCGGGCGCCCCCCCAGATACGCAGTATTTT.

In its sample, this clonotype was seen many times. The chain has TRBV6-2 or TRBV6-3 and TRBJ2-6; no clear D gene. In germline, CDR1 is MNHEY, CDR2 SVGEGT. V was cut by 5 bases and J by 0 bases, with 11 bases left in between. This CDR3 has 16 residues. CDR3 in DNA: TGTGCCAGCAGTCACCCGCTACCCTCTGGGGCCAACGTCCTGACTTTC. This gives the protein CASSHPLPSGANVLTF.

This clonotype has just a few counts. This rearrangement joins TRBV6-5 to TRBJ2-5; D gene unclear. This CDR3 has 15 amino acids. Trimming took 2 bases from V and 1 from J, leaving 11 bases between them. Germline-derived CDR1 and CDR2 are MNHEY and SVGAGI. The CDR3: CASSYVGSLQETQYF. DNA of the CDR3: TGTGCCAGCAGTTACGTCGGCAGCCTCCAAGAGACCCAGTACTTC.

The V call is TRBV29-1, the J call TRBJ2-3; no clear D. Between the trimmed V and J ends, which lost 4 bases and 2 bases, there was a span of 10 bases. From germline, CDR1 is SQVTM and CDR2 ANQGSEA. The CDR3 runs to 13 residues. In DNA form, the CDR3 reads TGCAGCGTTGGCGGTTTATACACAGATACGCAGTATTTT. Protein product: CSVGGLYTDTQYF.

The chain couples TRBV6-5 to TRBJ2-1; D may be TRBD2 (6 bases). This CDR3 spans 15 amino acids. Deletions cut 2 bases from V and 8 bases from J, with 16 bases between. Per germline, CDR1 MNHEY and CDR2 SVGAGI. DNA of the CDR3: TGTGCCAGCAGTTACCGCGGACTGGAGGGCGATGAGCAGTTCTTC. Its translation: CASSYRGLEGDEQFF.

The rearrangement joins TRBV28 to TRBJ1-1, with 7 bases identical to TRBD1. In germline, CDR1 is MDHEN, CDR2 SYDVKM. This CDR3 is built from 16 residues. V was clipped by 5 bases and J by 2 bases; unmatched bases: 11. CDR3: CASSPLQRGQNTEAFF. CDR3 DNA sequence: TGTGCCAGCAGTCCTCTTCAAAGGGGGCAAAACACTGAAGCTTTCTTT.

This clonotype came up a few times. The J gene is TRBJ2-4, the V gene TRBV7-2; D is unclear. The CDR3 is 12 residues long. Germline V gene data show CDR1 as SGHTA and CDR2 as FQGNSA. V gave up 4 bases and J gave up 8 bases, with 9 bases separating them. The CDR3 DNA reads as TGTGCCAGCAGCTGGGCCTTAGACATTCAGTACTTC. Amino acids: CASSWALDIQYF.

The genes are TRBV6-1 and TRBJ2-7, with 9 bases identical to TRBD2. Germline loops: CDR1 MNHNS, CDR2 SASEGT. The CDR3 length is 15 residues. With V trimmed by 6 bases and J by 1 base, 7 bases remained unmatched. DNA of the CDR3: TGTGCCAGCAGCATAGGGCGGGAGGGTTCCTACGAGCAGTACTTC. Protein sequence: CASSIGREGSYEQYF.

The chain has TRBV28 and TRBJ1-2; D is perhaps TRBD1 (6 bases). CDR1 is MDHEN and CDR2 is SYDVKM in the germline V gene. The V gene lost 2 bases and the J gene lost 8 bases, with 15 bases spanning the gap. The CDR3 covers 14 residues. CDR3 coding DNA: TGTGCCAGCAGTTTACGGGGACAAGAAGGAGGCTACACCTTC. Residues: CASSLRGQEGGYTF.

The gene calls are TRBV6-4 and TRBJ2-3; TRBD1 matches 8 bases. CDR1 and CDR2 from the germline V gene are MRHNA and SNTAGT. CDR3 length equals 14 residues. The ends lost 2 bases at V and 7 bases at J; junction bases unmatched: 5. The CDR3 loop is CASSDTDRAHTQYF. The CDR3 coding sequence is TGTGCCAGCAGTGACACGGACAGGGCGCATACGCAGTATTTT.

This clonotype was seen repeatedly, ten times or more. CDR3 amino acids: CASSESAGGKLYEQYF. Written as DNA, the CDR3 is TGCGCCAGCAGTGAGTCTGCGGGAGGGAAGCTCTACGAGCAGTACTTC. The chain is built from TRBV10-1 and TRBJ2-7, with TRBD2 matching over 9 bases. Germline CDR1 is WNHNN and CDR2 is SYGVQD (reference sequence). The CDR3 runs to 16 residues. After removal of 0 bases from V and 3 bases from J, the junction contained 6 bases not matched to a gene.

Many counts were recorded for this clonotype. The chain recombines TRBV20-1 with TRBJ2-1, with D perhaps given as TRBD1 or TRBD2 (5 bases each). The V end was cut by 0 bases, the J end by 4 bases, with 13 bases between. The CDR3 loop spans 15 amino acids. Germline loops: CDR1 DFQATT, CDR2 SNEGSKA (reference sequence). Here the CDR3 DNA reads TGCAGTGCTAGAGATTGGGGGACGCCGTACAATGAGCAGTTCTTC. This translates into CSARDWGTPYNEQFF.